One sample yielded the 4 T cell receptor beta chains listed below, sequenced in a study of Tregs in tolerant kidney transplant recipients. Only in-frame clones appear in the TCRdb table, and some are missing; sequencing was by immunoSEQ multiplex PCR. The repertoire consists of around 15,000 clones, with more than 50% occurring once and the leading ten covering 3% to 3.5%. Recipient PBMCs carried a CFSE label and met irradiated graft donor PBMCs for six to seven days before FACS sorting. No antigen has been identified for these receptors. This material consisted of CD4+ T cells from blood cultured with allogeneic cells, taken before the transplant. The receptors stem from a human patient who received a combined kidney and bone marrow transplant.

The CDR3 DNA follows: TGTGCCAGCAGCCCTTACTCTGAAAGCGACGAGCAGTACTTC. Translated: CASSPYSESDEQYF. V usage is TRBV7-3 and J usage is TRBJ2-7; D uncertain. CDR1 SGHTA and CDR2 FQGTGA come from the germline V gene. The V and J ends lost 5 bases and 5 bases respectively, with 16 bases between them. This CDR3 comprises 14 residues.

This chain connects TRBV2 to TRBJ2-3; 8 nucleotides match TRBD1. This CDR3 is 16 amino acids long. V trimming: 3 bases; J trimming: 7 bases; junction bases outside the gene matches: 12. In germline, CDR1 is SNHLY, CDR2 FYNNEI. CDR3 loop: CASSEVRQGPGNTQYF. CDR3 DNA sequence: TGTGCCAGCAGTGAGGTGCGACAGGGGCCCGGGAATACGCAGTATTTT.

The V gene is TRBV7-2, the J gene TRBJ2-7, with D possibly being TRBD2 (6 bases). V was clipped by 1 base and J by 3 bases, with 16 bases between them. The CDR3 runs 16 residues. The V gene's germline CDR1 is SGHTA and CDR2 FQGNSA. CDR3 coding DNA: TGTGCCAGCAGCTTAGGTCTTGCTAGCGCCTACTACGAGCAGTACTTC. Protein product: CASSLGLASAYYEQYF.

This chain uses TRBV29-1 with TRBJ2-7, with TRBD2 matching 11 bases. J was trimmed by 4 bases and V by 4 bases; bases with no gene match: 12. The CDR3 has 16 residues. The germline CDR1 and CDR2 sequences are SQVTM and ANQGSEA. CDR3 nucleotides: TGCAGCGTTGGCCCCATAACTAGCGGGAGTAAGTACGAGCAGTACTTC. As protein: CSVGPITSGSKYEQYF.